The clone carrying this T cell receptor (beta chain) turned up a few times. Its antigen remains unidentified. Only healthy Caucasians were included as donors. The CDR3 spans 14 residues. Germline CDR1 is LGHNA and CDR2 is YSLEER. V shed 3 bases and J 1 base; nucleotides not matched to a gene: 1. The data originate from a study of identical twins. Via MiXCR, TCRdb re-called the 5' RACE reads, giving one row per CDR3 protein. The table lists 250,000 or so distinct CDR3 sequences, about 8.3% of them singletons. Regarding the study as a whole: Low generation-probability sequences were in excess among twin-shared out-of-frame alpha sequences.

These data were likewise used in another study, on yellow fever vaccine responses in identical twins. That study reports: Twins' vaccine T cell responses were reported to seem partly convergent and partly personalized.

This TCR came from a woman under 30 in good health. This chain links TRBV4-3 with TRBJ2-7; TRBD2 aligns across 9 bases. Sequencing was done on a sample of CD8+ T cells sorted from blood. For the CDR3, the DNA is TGCGCCAGCAGCCAGGGACTAGCTTCCTACGAGCAGTACTTC. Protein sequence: CASSQGLASYEQYF.